A selection of T cell receptor beta chains follows, all from one sample in a study of T-cell reconstitution after alpha-beta-depleted transplantation in children. From the PCR reads, TCRdb called clonotypes with MiXCR, one entry per CDR3 protein. Among about 350,000 distinct CDR3 sequences, 16% were seen once, and the ten largest hold around 41%. The sequenced sample was PBMCs, mostly from graft donor cells, obtained 360 days after TCRalphabeta/CD19-depleted stem cell transplant. Source of these receptors: a male patient under 10 years old who had a stem cell transplant for acute lymphoblastic leukemia, so the T cells may come from the graft donor. Each CDR3 is given with its conserved first and last residue. The order of the fields is CDR3 DNA, CDR3 protein, J gene, clone size, V gene, D gene. D genes are given only for firm matches. Where a row states a size, it is once, few, many or the class of an expanded clone; other rows omit it.

DNA: TGTGCCATCTTCAGGCAGGGGGGATTCAAAAACATTCAGTACTTC
CDR3: CAIFRQGGFKNIQYF
J: TRBJ2-4
size: .
V: TRBV10-3
D: .

DNA: TGTGCCAGCAGCTTCACAACCGTGGGACAGGGGGGAGCTTTCTTT
CDR3: CASSFTTVGQGGAFF
J: TRBJ1-1
size: .
V: TRBV11-2
D: TRBD1

DNA: TGCGCCAGCAGCTTGGTTTCAGAGACCCAGTACTTC
CDR3: CASSLVSETQYF
J: TRBJ2-5
size: many
V: TRBV5-1
D: .

DNA: TGTGCCAGCAGTTTAGTAGCGGACAGACCGAATACGCAGTATTTT
CDR3: CASSLVADRPNTQYF
J: TRBJ2-3
size: few
V: TRBV28
D: .

DNA: TGTGCCAGCAGTAACCCGGGACATTCCTACAATGAGCAGTTCTTC
CDR3: CASSNPGHSYNEQFF
J: TRBJ2-1
size: .
V: TRBV12-3/TRBV12-4
D: .

DNA: TGTGCCAGCATCGCGACTAGCGGCACAGATACGCAGTATTTT
CDR3: CASIATSGTDTQYF
J: TRBJ2-3
size: few
V: TRBV27
D: TRBD2

DNA: TGTGCCAGCAGCTACTTGGGTGGGTTCGCAGATACGCAGTATTTT
CDR3: CASSYLGGFADTQYF
J: TRBJ2-3
size: .
V: TRBV7-2
D: .

DNA: TGTGCCATCAGTGAGTCGTGGCTAGCGGGAAGGAATGAGCAGTTCTTC
CDR3: CAISESWLAGRNEQFF
J: TRBJ2-1
size: .
V: TRBV10-3
D: TRBD2

DNA: TGTGCCAGCAGTAGTCCCACCGCGGGCCTCACCGCGGGCTACAATGAGCAGTTCTTC
CDR3: CASSSPTAGLTAGYNEQFF
J: TRBJ2-1
size: .
V: TRBV25-1
D: .

DNA: TGTGCCAGCAGTTTGGGACAGGGGGCGAGTTCCGAGCAGTACTTC
CDR3: CASSLGQGASSEQYF
J: TRBJ2-7
size: .
V: TRBV12-3/TRBV12-4
D: TRBD1

DNA: TGTGCCAGCAGTTTAGGCGGGAGGGCCGGTGAGCAGTTCTTC
CDR3: CASSLGGRAGEQFF
J: TRBJ2-1
size: many
V: TRBV12-3/TRBV12-4
D: TRBD2

DNA: TGTGCCAGCAGCTTCTTGGACAGGGTCGAGAAAGCTTTCTTT
CDR3: CASSFLDRVEKAFF
J: TRBJ1-1
size: .
V: TRBV7-3
D: TRBD1

DNA: TGTGCCAGCAGTCTCAAGAGTGGCGGGCTGGGAGATACGCAGTATTTT
CDR3: CASSLKSGGLGDTQYF
J: TRBJ2-3
size: once
V: TRBV7-3
D: .

DNA: TGCGCCAGCGCAACGGGAGGGCCTTCCGAGACCCAGTACTTC
CDR3: CASATGGPSETQYF
J: TRBJ2-5
size: .
V: TRBV5-1
D: TRBD2

DNA: TGTGCCAGCAGTTACAACTTACACAATGAGCAGTTCTTC
CDR3: CASSYNLHNEQFF
J: TRBJ2-1
size: .
V: TRBV6-5
D: .

DNA: TGCGCCAGCAGCTTGGATCGGGGGGTCCCCATCTATGGCTACACCTTC
CDR3: CASSLDRGVPIYGYTF
J: TRBJ1-2
size: many
V: TRBV5-1
D: .

DNA: TGTGCCATCAGGGACTACCCGGACAGTCTGCTACGCGGCAATGAGCAGTTCTTC
CDR3: CAIRDYPDSLLRGNEQFF
J: TRBJ2-1
size: many
V: TRBV10-3
D: .

DNA: TGCGCCAGCAGATTAGCTGTCAGCTACGAGCAGTACTTC
CDR3: CASRLAVSYEQYF
J: TRBJ2-7
size: few
V: TRBV5-1
D: .

DNA: TGTGCCAGCAGCTTTACCGACAGCCGCAATGAAAAACTGTTTTTT
CDR3: CASSFTDSRNEKLFF
J: TRBJ1-4
size: .
V: TRBV7-8
D: .

DNA: TGTGCCACCAGCCAACGCAGGGGAGTAAGCACTGAAGCTTTCTTT
CDR3: CATSQRRGVSTEAFF
J: TRBJ1-1
size: few
V: TRBV15
D: .

DNA: TGTGCCAGCAGCTTGAGGCGGGGGGCGACTGGAAACACCATATATTTT
CDR3: CASSLRRGATGNTIYF
J: TRBJ1-3
size: .
V: TRBV5-8
D: .

DNA: TGTGCCAGCTCACACGCTCATGGACAGGGTTTCAATGAGCAGTTCTTC
CDR3: CASSHAHGQGFNEQFF
J: TRBJ2-1
size: .
V: TRBV18
D: TRBD1

DNA: TGCGCCAGCAGCCAGTGGACAGGGGGCGACGAGCAGTACTTC
CDR3: CASSQWTGGDEQYF
J: TRBJ2-7
size: few
V: TRBV4-1
D: TRBD1

DNA: TGTGCCAGCAGCTTAGCACGGCCTGGGGCCAACGTCCTGACTTTC
CDR3: CASSLARPGANVLTF
J: TRBJ2-6
size: .
V: TRBV11-1
D: .

DNA: TGTGCCATCAGATCTGTGGAGCAGGGGGGCAATGAGCAGTTCTTC
CDR3: CAIRSVEQGGNEQFF
J: TRBJ2-1
size: .
V: TRBV10-3
D: .

DNA: TGCGCCAGCAGCCAAGAACGACTAGCGGGAGGGGGGGACAATGAGCAGTTCTTC
CDR3: CASSQERLAGGGDNEQFF
J: TRBJ2-1
size: few
V: TRBV4-3
D: TRBD2

DNA: TGTGCCAGCAGTTTAGCAGGTGTCCTCCACTTT
CDR3: CASSLAGVLHF
J: TRBJ1-6
size: few
V: TRBV12-3/TRBV12-4
D: .

DNA: TGTGCCAGCTCGGCCGCTAGGGGCTACACCTTC
CDR3: CASSAARGYTF
J: TRBJ1-2
size: once
V: TRBV18
D: .

DNA: TGTGCCAGCAGCTTATCGCCGGGAGGGCAGAATGAGCAGTTCTTC
CDR3: CASSLSPGGQNEQFF
J: TRBJ2-1
size: few
V: TRBV7-9
D: TRBD2

DNA: TGTGCCACCAGTGATTCCGCAGGCCTTCTCTCCTACAATGAGCAGTTCTTC
CDR3: CATSDSAGLLSYNEQFF
J: TRBJ2-1
size: few
V: TRBV24-1
D: .

DNA: TGTGCCAGCACCAAAGGGACAGACGACACTGAAGCTTTCTTT
CDR3: CASTKGTDDTEAFF
J: TRBJ1-1
size: many
V: TRBV12-3/TRBV12-4
D: TRBD1

DNA: TGCGCCAGCAGCCCGGGACTACGAAAAAACATTCAGTACTTC
CDR3: CASSPGLRKNIQYF
J: TRBJ2-4
size: .
V: TRBV4-1
D: TRBD2

DNA: TGCAGCGTTGAAGATCGCCGGGGCAGTTTCCTCGAGCAGTACTTC
CDR3: CSVEDRRGSFLEQYF
J: TRBJ2-7
size: many
V: TRBV29-1
D: .

DNA: TGTGCCACCAGCAGAGATAAGCGGGACGTCATTCAGTACTTC
CDR3: CATSRDKRDVIQYF
J: TRBJ2-4
size: few
V: TRBV15
D: TRBD2

DNA: TGTGCCAGCAGTTTAGGCCCCCATGGGCCACCTGACAATGAGCAGTTCTTC
CDR3: CASSLGPHGPPDNEQFF
J: TRBJ2-1
size: few
V: TRBV27
D: .

DNA: TGCGCCAGCAGCATAGGAGGGACAGGGAGGGTCGGGAACATTCAGTACTTC
CDR3: CASSIGGTGRVGNIQYF
J: TRBJ2-4
size: .
V: TRBV5-1
D: TRBD1

DNA: TGCGCCAGCAGTTTCAGGGACAGGGGTTCCTACAATGAGCAGTTCTTC
CDR3: CASSFRDRGSYNEQFF
J: TRBJ2-1
size: many
V: TRBV10-2
D: TRBD1

DNA: TGCGCCAGCAGCTTGAAGGGGCCCCCGAACACTGAAGCTTTCTTT
CDR3: CASSLKGPPNTEAFF
J: TRBJ1-1
size: few
V: TRBV5-1
D: .

DNA: TGTGCCAGCAGCTTTTTAGCGGGAGGAAGCGAGCAGTACTTC
CDR3: CASSFLAGGSEQYF
J: TRBJ2-7
size: .
V: TRBV7-9
D: TRBD2

DNA: TGCGCCAGCAGCGAGCGTCTCCAAGAGACCCAGTACTTC
CDR3: CASSERLQETQYF
J: TRBJ2-5
size: many
V: TRBV5-1
D: .

DNA: TGCAGTGCTAGAGGGCTAGCGGAGAGCAATGAGCAGTTCTTC
CDR3: CSARGLAESNEQFF
J: TRBJ2-1
size: few
V: TRBV20-1
D: TRBD2

DNA: TGTGCCATCAGTGACGGCCCCTACGAGCAGTACTTC
CDR3: CAISDGPYEQYF
J: TRBJ2-7
size: .
V: TRBV10-3
D: .

DNA: TGTGCCAGCAGCTTAGTGGGGGGAGCGCAACCCTACGAGCAGTACTTC
CDR3: CASSLVGGAQPYEQYF
J: TRBJ2-7
size: few
V: TRBV7-9
D: .

DNA: TGCAGTGCTTGGACTAGCGGGGTCCCCTACGAGCAGTACTTC
CDR3: CSAWTSGVPYEQYF
J: TRBJ2-7
size: few
V: TRBV20-1
D: TRBD2

DNA: TGTGCCAGCAGTCACAACCCCGAGGGCCCCACAGATACGCAGTATTTT
CDR3: CASSHNPEGPTDTQYF
J: TRBJ2-3
size: .
V: TRBV9
D: .

DNA: TGCAGTGCTAGAGAGTCTTGGACCACGTACGCCGAGACCCAGTACTTC
CDR3: CSARESWTTYAETQYF
J: TRBJ2-5
size: few
V: TRBV20-1
D: .

DNA: TGTGCCAGCAGTTGGGCACGACAGAGCTCCTACAATGAGCAGTTCTTC
CDR3: CASSWARQSSYNEQFF
J: TRBJ2-1
size: many
V: TRBV6-5
D: .

DNA: TGTGCCAGCAGTGAAGGGCGGGAGACGTCGCAGTATTTT
CDR3: CASSEGRETSQYF
J: TRBJ2-3
size: few
V: TRBV6-1
D: TRBD2

DNA: TGTGCCACCAGCACCGGGACAGAAAACATTCAGTACTTC
CDR3: CATSTGTENIQYF
J: TRBJ2-4
size: few
V: TRBV15
D: TRBD1